This T cell receptor beta chain was captured in a study of shared clonotypes between healthy human individuals. Findings of the study overall: Donor scarcity curtailed the genetic and exposure-history diversity represented herein. Sorted-subset sequencing, rarefaction showed, was incomplete despite large depth.

Looked up from germline, CDR1 is GTSNPN and CDR2 is SVGIG (reference sequence). V lost 3 bases and J lost 4; bases outside the gene matches: 20. The CDR3 totals 19 residues. The table came from immunoSEQ multiplex PCR; TCRdb's copy has only in-frame clones and leaves some out. The sample has 850,000 to 1,200,000 clones, about 75% seen once. The investigators split CD4+ cells into a CD45RA+ naive subset and a CD45RA-negative memory subset. Comments on this clone: Its antigen is unknown.

The specimen was memory CD4+ T cells sorted from blood. Documented subset: CD45RA-negative fraction. The sequence came from a man between 18 and 35 years old in good health. The V call is TRBV30, the J call TRBJ2-1; 8 bases fit TRBD2. The CDR3 sequence is CAWSGRGGAVEKDYNEQFF. CDR3 in DNA: TGTGCCTGGAGCGGGAGGGGGGGAGCGGTTGAAAAGGATTACAATGAGCAGTTCTTC.